What follows are 18 T cell receptor beta chains derived from one specimen sequenced in a study of blood T cell repertoires in COVID-19. Sequenced by immunoSEQ multiplex PCR; TCRdb stores in-frame clones only, minus some. The sample has 200,000 to 250,000 clones, roughly 87% seen once. The sequencing input was PBMCs or T cells enriched from blood (not recorded which). These receptors were collected from a woman aged 25-40 years with acute COVID-19.

The V gene is TRBV6-6, the J gene TRBJ1-3; D unclear. Germline CDR1 reads MNHNY; CDR2 reads SVGAGI (reference sequence). The CDR3 contains 13 residues. Trimming removed 6 bases at V and 4 bases at J, with 10 bases between. The CDR3 sequence is CASREGFGNTIYF. CDR3 DNA: TGTGCCAGCAGAGAGGGCTTCGGAAACACCATATATTTT.

V is TRBV7-9 and J is TRBJ2-1; no definite D call. This CDR3 region has 10 residues. Per germline, CDR1 SEHNR and CDR2 FQNEAQ (reference sequence). With 8 bases removed from V and 9 bases from J, the gap between germline ends came to 8 bases. As DNA, the CDR3 is TGTGCCAGCGCCGCCGGTGAGCAGTTCTTC. Protein sequence: CASAAGEQFF.

The chain recombines TRBV9 with TRBJ2-1, with 9 bases that match TRBD2. This CDR3 is built from 15 residues. V lost 3 bases to trimming and J lost 7 bases; unmatched junction nucleotides: 8. CDR1 is SGDLS and CDR2 is YYNGEE in the germline V gene. As DNA, the CDR3 is TGTGCCAGCAGCGCGCGGGGGGGCGATGGGAATGAGCAGTTCTTC. The encoded protein is CASSARGGDGNEQFF.

The rearrangement links TRBV19 to TRBJ2-1; TRBD2 agrees at 11 bases. The CDR3 is 13 residues long. CDR1 is LNHDA, CDR2 SQIVND, per germline (reference sequence). The ends lost 4 bases at V and 16 bases at J; junction bases unmatched: 9. CDR3 protein: CASSTGLAGNRFF. CDR3 DNA sequence: TGTGCCAGTAGTACCGGACTAGCGGGTAATCGCTTCTTC.

This clone was recorded only once. V gene TRBV28 combines with J gene TRBJ2-2; D perhaps matches TRBD1 (6 bases). With 4 bases removed from V and 1 base from J, the gap between germline ends came to 7 bases. CDR1 is MDHEN and CDR2 is SYDVKM in the germline V gene. The CDR3 totals 14 residues. Written as DNA, the CDR3 is TGTGCCAGCAGTTCGGGACAGAACACCGGGGAGCTGTTTTTT. This gives the protein CASSSGQNTGELFF.

This chain joins TRBV19 and TRBJ1-5; no clear D gene. Trimming cost V 6 bases and J 0 bases, with 12 bases left between them. CDR3 length: 15 amino acids. Germline V CDR1 and CDR2: LNHDA, SQIVND (reference sequence). CDR3 residues: CASRGDEYSNQPQHF. CDR3 DNA sequence: TGTGCCAGTAGGGGAGACGAATATAGCAATCAGCCCCAGCATTTT.

This chain connects TRBV11-2 to TRBJ2-2; D unresolved. The V end was cut by 6 bases, the J end by 5 bases, with 10 bases between. The CDR3 runs to 13 residues. Per germline, CDR1 SGHAT and CDR2 FQNNGV. As DNA, the CDR3 is TGTGCCAGCAGTCCCGTGGAGACCGGGGAGCTGTTTTTT. Its translation: CASSPVETGELFF.

The chain uses TRBV7-2 and TRBJ1-1; no clear D. Germline V CDR1 and CDR2: SGHTA, FQGNSA. The CDR3 has 15 amino acids. Trimming cost V 5 bases and J 3 bases, with 16 bases left between them. The DNA of the CDR3 is TGTGCCAGCAGCCTCACTTGGCGGGTTGACACTGAAGCTTTCTTT. It codes for CASSLTWRVDTEAFF.

This chain uses TRBV29-1 with TRBJ2-1; 8 bases align to TRBD2. Germline V gene sequence: CDR1 SQVTM, CDR2 ANQGSEA. The CDR3 sequence is 16 residues long. V was pared by 1 base and J by 7 bases, with 12 bases of the junction left unmatched. The CDR3 here is CSVEAGGVPPRNEQFF. DNA of the CDR3: TGCAGCGTTGAAGCCGGGGGGGTTCCCCCTCGGAATGAGCAGTTCTTC.

This chain connects TRBV28 to TRBJ2-7, with D possibly matching TRBD1 (6 bases). Per germline, CDR1 MDHEN and CDR2 SYDVKM. V was trimmed by 6 bases and J by 7 bases, leaving 19 bases between them. This CDR3 region has 14 residues. CDR3 in DNA: TGTGCCAGCAGACTGATGGCCAGGGGTGAGGAGCAGTACTTC. As protein: CASRLMARGEEQYF.

V gene TRBV10-1 combines with J gene TRBJ1-2; D is ambiguous. The CDR3 loop spans 13 amino acids. Per the germline V gene, CDR1 is WNHNN and CDR2 is SYGVQD (reference sequence). Trimming shortened V by 2 bases and J by 2 bases, and 6 bases separated the two germline ends. CDR3 bases: TGCGCCAGCAGTGAGGGCACCAACTATGGCTACACCTTC. Its protein is CASSEGTNYGYTF.

For the CDR3, the DNA is TGTGCCAGCAGCCCGGGACAGGGGAACTATGGCTACACCTTC. It specifies CASSPGQGNYGYTF. V usage is TRBV21-1 and J usage is TRBJ1-2; TRBD1 is taken as the D call from the table, unchecked against the DNA. TRBV21-1 is marked as a pseudogene. This CDR3 spans 14 amino acids.

The rearrangement links TRBV9 to TRBJ2-1, with 13 bases matching TRBD2. This CDR3 comprises 16 residues. CDR1 is SGDLS, CDR2 YYNGEE, per germline. V shed 3 bases, J shed 9 bases, and the junction held 9 bases outside the gene matches. CDR3 loop: CASSATSGREYGEQFF. CDR3 bases: TGTGCCAGCAGCGCCACTAGCGGGAGGGAATATGGTGAGCAGTTCTTC.

This chain connects TRBV7-9 to TRBJ2-3; TRBD2 agrees at 8 bases. V trimming: 5 bases; J trimming: 5 bases; junction bases outside the gene matches: 12. The V gene's germline CDR1 is SEHNR and CDR2 FQNEAQ (reference sequence). This CDR3 contains 16 residues. This chain's CDR3 is CASSQRRGAGGDTQYF. CDR3 DNA sequence: TGTGCCAGCAGCCAGAGGAGGGGGGCGGGAGGAGATACGCAGTATTTT.

The V and J genes are TRBV27 and TRBJ1-5, with D tentatively TRBD1 (5 bases). The CDR3 contains 13 residues. V shed 3 bases and J shed 4 bases, with 7 bases lying between them. The germline V gene has CDR1 MNHEY and CDR2 SMNVEV (reference sequence). CDR3 loop: CASSFRGNQPQHF. The CDR3 nucleotides are TGTGCCAGCAGTTTTCGGGGGAATCAGCCCCAGCATTTT.

The chain has TRBV28 and TRBJ1-2; 9 nucleotides agree with TRBD1. V lost 6 bases and J lost 4; bases outside the gene matches: 18. CDR1 is MDHEN, CDR2 SYDVKM, per germline. This CDR3 is 18 amino acids long. The CDR3 reads CASSLLGTGRFGAYGYTF. CDR3 bases: TGTGCCAGCAGCCTTCTGGGGACAGGGAGGTTCGGGGCCTATGGCTACACCTTC.

This clone was counted a single time. The V call is TRBV4-1, the J call TRBJ1-1; 7 nucleotides agree with TRBD1. The V gene's germline CDR1 is MGHRA and CDR2 YSYEKL. Unmatched junction bases numbered 6, after V lost 2 bases and J lost 3 bases. This CDR3 is built from 15 residues. The CDR3 DNA follows: TGCGCCAGCAGCCAAACCCCCGACAGGGACACTGAAGCTTTCTTT. It specifies CASSQTPDRDTEAFF.

The chain has TRBV4-1 and TRBJ2-1; D might be TRBD1 (5 bases). Germline V gene data show CDR1 as MGHRA and CDR2 as YSYEKL. The V end was cut by 1 base, the J end by 7 bases, with 11 bases between. This CDR3 is built from 14 residues. The CDR3 spells CASSQVNRRNEQFF. CDR3 DNA sequence: TGCGCCAGCAGCCAAGTGAACAGGAGAAATGAGCAGTTCTTC.